These 19 T cell receptor beta chains originate from one sample sequenced in a study of T cell changes during pregnancy in multiple sclerosis. The repertoire was sequenced with immunoSEQ multiplex PCR; TCRdb's copy has only in-frame clones and lacks some. The table includes around 110,000 clones, about 94% detected once. This sample comprised peripheral blood, obtained in the third trimester of pregnancy. These receptors all come from a female donor with multiple sclerosis, enrolled in a pregnancy study.

This chain uses TRBV2 with TRBJ1-5; TRBD1 agrees at 7 bases. The CDR3 extends over 15 amino acids. V gave up 1 base and J gave up 7 bases; unmatched junction bases: 7. Germline V gene sequence: CDR1 SNHLY, CDR2 FYNNEI. CDR3 protein: CASSEGTGHGQPQHF. The CDR3 DNA reads as TGTGCCAGCAGTGAAGGGACAGGCCATGGACAGCCCCAGCATTTT.

The chain combines TRBV28 with TRBJ2-5, with a possible D match to TRBD2 (5 bases). Trimming removed 3 bases at V and 1 base at J, with 9 bases between. This CDR3 is built from 14 residues. Germline values: CDR1 MDHEN, CDR2 SYDVKM. CDR3 in DNA: TGTGCCAGCAGTTTGAGGACTTCCCAAGAGACCCAGTACTTC. This sequence encodes CASSLRTSQETQYF.

This clone was counted only a few times. This chain links TRBV2 with TRBJ1-1; tentative D call: TRBD1 (6 bases). Germline V CDR1 and CDR2: SNHLY, FYNNEI. V lost 3 bases and J lost 2, with 16 bases in between. The CDR3 spans 16 residues. CDR3 bases: TGTGCCAGCAGTGAGGGTCAGGGGATCTCTAACACTGAAGCTTTCTTT. Its translation: CASSEGQGISNTEAFF.

This chain links TRBV27 with TRBJ2-2; TRBD2 aligns across 7 bases. The junction had 2 bases not matched to a gene; V was cut back by 0 bases and J by 1 base. This CDR3 contains 16 residues. Germline V gene sequence: CDR1 MNHEY, CDR2 SMNVEV (reference sequence). The CDR3 spells CASSLSGLLNTGELFF. The CDR3 DNA reads TGTGCCAGCAGTTTATCGGGACTACTGAACACCGGGGAGCTGTTTTTT.

The chain couples TRBV19 to TRBJ2-1, with a possible D match to TRBD2 (6 bases). Germline V gene sequence: CDR1 LNHDA, CDR2 SQIVND (reference sequence). Trimming took 1 base from V and 5 from J, leaving 12 bases between them. CDR3 length: 15 amino acids. The chain's CDR3 is CASSIAAGHHNEQFF. The CDR3 nucleotides are TGTGCCAGTAGTATAGCCGCGGGGCACCACAATGAGCAGTTCTTC.

This rearrangement joins TRBV6-1 to TRBJ2-7; TRBD2 matches at 10 bases. The V gene's germline CDR1 is MNHNS and CDR2 SASEGT. Unmatched junction bases numbered 5, after V lost 1 base and J lost 5 bases. The CDR3 loop spans 15 amino acids. The DNA for the CDR3 is TGTGCCAGCAGTGAAGAAGCGGGGGGGCCCAACGAGCAGTACTTC. It specifies CASSEEAGGPNEQYF.

The chain has TRBV7-9 and TRBJ2-1, with 15 bases matching TRBD2. CDR1 and CDR2 from the germline V gene are SEHNR and FQNEAQ (reference sequence). This CDR3 spans 18 amino acids. V gave up 4 bases and J gave up 5 bases; unmatched junction bases: 9. The CDR3 reads CASSSYVGTSGGHNEQFF. CDR3 DNA sequence: TGTGCCAGCAGCTCCTACGTTGGGACTAGCGGGGGGCACAATGAGCAGTTCTTC.

This sequence joins TRBV9 and TRBJ2-1; TRBD2 matches at 13 bases. The CDR3 length is 16 residues. V was pared by 6 bases and J by 4 bases, with 7 bases of the junction left unmatched. Germline V lookup: CDR1 SGDLS, CDR2 YYNGEE. The CDR3 sequence: CASNSQLAGGYNEQFF. In DNA, the CDR3 is TGTGCCAGCAATTCTCAACTAGCGGGAGGGTACAATGAGCAGTTCTTC.

This clone appeared a few times. The chain is built from TRBV30 and TRBJ2-1; perhaps TRBD2 as D (5 bases). The CDR3 runs to 14 residues. Germline assignment: CDR1 GTSNPN and CDR2 SVGIG (reference sequence). The V end lost 5 bases, the J end lost 4 bases, and 15 bases lay between the germline ends. This CDR3 is CAWSKVGEYNEQFF. The CDR3 DNA follows: TGTGCCTGGTCTAAAGTGGGAGAGTACAATGAGCAGTTCTTC.

The chain links TRBV5-1 to TRBJ2-2; 7 nucleotides align to TRBD1. Unmatched junction bases numbered 3, after V lost 0 bases and J lost 1 base. This CDR3 is built from 16 residues. Germline V gene sequence: CDR1 SGHRS, CDR2 YFSETQ. CDR3 in DNA: TGCGCCAGCAGCTTGGGGACAGGTCGGAACACCGGGGAGCTGTTTTTT. This codes for CASSLGTGRNTGELFF.

This sequence joins TRBV2 and TRBJ2-3, with D maybe TRBD2 (5 bases). The germline gives CDR1 SNHLY, CDR2 FYNNEI. The CDR3 has 14 amino acids. The V end was cut by 4 bases, the J end by 6 bases, with 14 bases between. DNA of the CDR3: TGTGCCAGCAGTGTCGAGAGGGCTCAGGATACGCAGTATTTT. Protein: CASSVERAQDTQYF.

V and J are TRBV18 and TRBJ2-3, with 9 bases fitting TRBD2. J gave up 6 bases and V 3 bases, and 4 bases lay outside the gene matches. Germline V CDR1 and CDR2: KGHSH, LQKENI. The CDR3 has 14 amino acids. CDR3 sequence: CASSPSGRGDTQYF. Here the CDR3 DNA reads TGTGCCAGCTCACCTAGCGGGAGAGGGGATACGCAGTATTTT.

The chain joins TRBV9 to TRBJ1-6; D remains ambiguous. CDR3 length: 14 residues. From germline, CDR1 is SGDLS and CDR2 YYNGEE. The ends were cut back, 3 bases at V and 7 bases at J, with 11 bases in the middle. Here the CDR3 reads CASSEVAENSPLHF. For the CDR3, the DNA is TGTGCCAGCAGCGAGGTCGCGGAAAATTCACCCCTCCACTTT.

This rearrangement joins TRBV19 to TRBJ2-5, with 9 bases matching TRBD2. The germline V gene encodes CDR1 LNHDA and CDR2 SQIVND (reference sequence). Trimming removed 6 bases from V and 4 bases from J; junction bases left unmatched: 9. The length of the CDR3 is 15 residues. The CDR3 loop reads CASRTSGRSGETQYF. The CDR3, as DNA: TGTGCCAGTAGAACGAGCGGGAGGAGCGGAGAGACCCAGTACTTC.

The J gene is TRBJ2-5, the V gene TRBV19; 11 nucleotides match TRBD2. V lost 4 bases, J lost 5 bases, and 9 bases stayed unmatched. This CDR3 spans 16 amino acids. Germline CDR1 reads LNHDA; CDR2 reads SQIVND (reference sequence). The CDR3 sequence: CASSSPLAGGTETQYF. As DNA, the CDR3 is TGTGCCAGTAGTAGCCCTCTAGCGGGAGGAACGGAGACCCAGTACTTC.

This clone was found once. The chain has TRBV5-1 and TRBJ2-3, with 10 bases fitting TRBD1. The CDR3 length is 16 residues. J lost 3 bases, V lost 2 bases, and 6 bases had no gene match. Germline loops: CDR1 SGHRS, CDR2 YFSETQ. The CDR3 loop is CASSFLPGQGTDTQYF. CDR3 bases: TGCGCCAGCAGCTTCCTACCGGGACAGGGGACAGATACGCAGTATTTT.

The DNA for the CDR3 is TGTGCCAGCAGCCAACCCGGACAGCAAAAAAACGAGCAGTACTTC. It codes for CASSQPGQQKNEQYF. The J gene is TRBJ2-7, the V gene TRBV6-1; a weak D match, TRBD1 (6 bases). V lost 6 bases and J lost 5, with 20 bases in between. Per the germline V gene, CDR1 is MNHNS and CDR2 is SASEGT. The length of the CDR3 is 15 residues.

The gene calls are TRBV7-6 and TRBJ1-2, with 7 bases aligning to TRBD1. Germline CDR1 SGHVS, CDR2 FNYEAQ. This CDR3 has 15 amino acids. V was pared by 2 bases and J by 8 bases, with 11 bases of the junction left unmatched. The CDR3 here is CASSLTYHGQEGYTF. The CDR3 DNA follows: TGTGCCAGCAGCTTAACTTACCACGGACAGGAGGGCTACACCTTC.

The V gene is TRBV11-2, the J gene TRBJ2-5; 13 bases fit TRBD2. Germline trimming cut 5 bases from V and 4 bases from J; bases unmatched to any gene: 4. This CDR3 spans 15 amino acids. Per the germline V gene, CDR1 is SGHAT and CDR2 is FQNNGV. The CDR3 spells CASSQLAGGLETQYF. In DNA, the CDR3 is TGTGCCAGCAGCCAACTAGCGGGGGGGCTAGAGACCCAGTACTTC.